This entry concerns a single T cell receptor beta chain. The sample originates from a study of OX40 agonist ivuxolimab in advanced cancers. Study-wide background: Patients in dose escalation had liver, melanoma, kidney or head and neck cancers.

The V gene end was trimmed by 5 bases and the J gene end by 4 bases; junction bases not matched to a gene: 10. CDR1 MDHEN and CDR2 SYDVKM come from the germline V gene. This CDR3 region has 16 residues. TCRdb's copy holds only in-frame clones and misses some; the assay was immunoSEQ multiplex PCR. The table includes roughly 9,500 clones, roughly 67% detected once. The rearrangement joins TRBV28 to TRBJ1-4; TRBD1 matches 7 bases. The receptor comes from an adult with an advanced solid tumor such as melanoma, head and neck, liver or kidney cancer. Sequences were derived from CD4+ or CD8+ T cells sorted from blood, sampled in a trial of the OX40 agonist ivuxolimab. DNA of the CDR3: TGTGCCAGCAGTCTAAGGACAGGAGAGGTTAATGAAAAACTGTTTTTT. Its protein is CASSLRTGEVNEKLFF.